This T cell receptor (beta chain) was recorded in a study of shared clonotypes between healthy human individuals. Every subset had its genomic DNA shared out evenly among several immunoSEQ plates. Here immunoSEQ multiplex PCR was the method, and the copy in TCRdb shows in-frame clones only, minus some. This table has roughly 1,600,000 clones, around 98.5% appearing once. With V trimmed by 4 bases and J by 1 base, 12 bases remained unmatched. The CDR3 contains 17 residues. Germline-derived CDR1 and CDR2 are SGHRS and YFSETQ. This clone is a singleton in its sample. Among the donors, all were Caucasian adults who lived in Nashville, Tennessee. Researchers partitioned CD4+ cells into CD45RA+ naive and CD45RA-negative memory subsets.

Sequenced: naive CD4+ T cells sorted from blood. The subset is: CD45RA+ positively selected. This clonotype was sampled from a man younger than 40 in good health. The chain recombines TRBV5-1 with TRBJ2-3, with TRBD2 matching 7 bases. The CDR3 bases are TGCGCCAGCAGCGTTGCCCGGGACTATGGGCGCACAGATACGCAGTATTTT. Encoded protein: CASSVARDYGRTDTQYF.